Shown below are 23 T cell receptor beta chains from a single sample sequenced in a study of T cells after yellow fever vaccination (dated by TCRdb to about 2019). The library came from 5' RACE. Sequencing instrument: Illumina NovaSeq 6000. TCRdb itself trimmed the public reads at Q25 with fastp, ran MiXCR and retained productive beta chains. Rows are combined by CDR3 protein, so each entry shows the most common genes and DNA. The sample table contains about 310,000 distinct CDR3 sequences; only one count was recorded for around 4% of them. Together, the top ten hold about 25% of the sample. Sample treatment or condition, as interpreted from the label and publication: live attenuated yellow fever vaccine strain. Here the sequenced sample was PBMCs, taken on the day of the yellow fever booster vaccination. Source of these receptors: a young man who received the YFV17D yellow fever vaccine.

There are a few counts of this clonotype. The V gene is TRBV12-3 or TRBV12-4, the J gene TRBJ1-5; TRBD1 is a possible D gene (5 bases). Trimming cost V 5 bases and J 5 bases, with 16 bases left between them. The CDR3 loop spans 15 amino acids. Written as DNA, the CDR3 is TGTGCCAGCAGTGGACGGGGACTAGACGATCAGCCCCAGCATTTT. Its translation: CASSGRGLDDQPQHF.

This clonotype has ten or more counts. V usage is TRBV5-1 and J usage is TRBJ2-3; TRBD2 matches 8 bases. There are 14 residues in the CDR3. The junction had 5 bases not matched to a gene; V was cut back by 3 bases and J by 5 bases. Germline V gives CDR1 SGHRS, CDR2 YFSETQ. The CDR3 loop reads CASSSTSDGDTQYF. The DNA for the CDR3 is TGCGCCAGCAGCTCGACTAGCGATGGAGATACGCAGTATTTT.

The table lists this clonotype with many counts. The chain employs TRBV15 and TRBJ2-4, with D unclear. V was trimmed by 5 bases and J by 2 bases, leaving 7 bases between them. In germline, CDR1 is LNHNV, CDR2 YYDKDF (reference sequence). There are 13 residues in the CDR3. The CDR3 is CATSGVTKNIQYF. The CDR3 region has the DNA TGTGCCACCAGCGGAGTAACCAAAAACATTCAGTACTTC.

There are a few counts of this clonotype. CDR3 sequence reads: CASSSPGQGSEQYF. DNA of the CDR3: TGTGCCAGCAGCTCGCCGGGACAGGGCAGCGAGCAGTACTTC. The chain recombines TRBV7-2 with TRBJ2-7; TRBD1 aligns across 9 bases. From germline, CDR1 is SGHTA and CDR2 FQGNSA. This CDR3 spans 14 amino acids. V was pared by 4 bases and J by 6 bases, with 7 bases of the junction left unmatched.

As DNA, the CDR3 is TGTGCCAGCAGTTCGAAGGGATTGGGATTAGGTCAGCCCCAGCATTTT. Its protein is CASSSKGLGLGQPQHF. The J gene is TRBJ1-5, the V gene TRBV6-2 or TRBV6-3; D remains ambiguous. The CDR3 consists of 16 residues. Trimming stripped 4 bases from V and 6 bases from J, with 19 bases between. Germline CDR1 reads MNHEY; CDR2 reads SVGEGT.

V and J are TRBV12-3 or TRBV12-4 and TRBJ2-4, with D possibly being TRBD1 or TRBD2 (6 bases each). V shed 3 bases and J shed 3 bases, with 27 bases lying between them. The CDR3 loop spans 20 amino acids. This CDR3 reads CASSFVGLPLRGRGKNIQYF. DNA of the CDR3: TGTGCCAGCAGTTTTGTAGGACTACCCCTTCGGGGGCGCGGCAAAAACATTCAGTACTTC.

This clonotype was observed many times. The CDR3 region has the DNA TGCGCCAGCAACCAGGGACAGGGGGGCTACAATGAGCAGTTCTTC. This codes for CASNQGQGGYNEQFF. The J gene is TRBJ2-1, the V gene TRBV4-1; 11 bases agree with TRBD1. Unmatched junction bases numbered 5, after V lost 7 bases and J lost 3 bases. The CDR3 loop spans 15 amino acids. CDR1 MGHRA and CDR2 YSYEKL come from the germline V gene.

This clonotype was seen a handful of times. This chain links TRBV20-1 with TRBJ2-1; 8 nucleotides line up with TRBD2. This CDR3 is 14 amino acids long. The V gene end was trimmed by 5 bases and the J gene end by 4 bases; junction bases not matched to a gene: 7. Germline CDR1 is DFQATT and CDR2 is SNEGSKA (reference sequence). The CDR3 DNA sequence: TGCAGTGCTCCCATAGCGGGGCTTTACAATGAGCAGTTCTTC. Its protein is CSAPIAGLYNEQFF.

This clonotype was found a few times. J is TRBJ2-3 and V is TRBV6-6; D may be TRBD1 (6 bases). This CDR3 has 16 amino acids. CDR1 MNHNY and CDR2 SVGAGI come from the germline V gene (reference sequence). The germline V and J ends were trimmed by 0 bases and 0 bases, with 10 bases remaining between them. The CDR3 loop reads CASSYSYRESTDTQYF. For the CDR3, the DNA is TGTGCCAGCAGTTACTCTTACAGGGAAAGCACAGATACGCAGTATTTT.

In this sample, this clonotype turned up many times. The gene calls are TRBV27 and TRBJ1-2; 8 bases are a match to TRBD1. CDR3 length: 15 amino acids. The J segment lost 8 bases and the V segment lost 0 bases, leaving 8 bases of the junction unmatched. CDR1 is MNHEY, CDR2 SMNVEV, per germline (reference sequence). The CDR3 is CASSLSPDRAGGYTF. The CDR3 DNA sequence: TGTGCCAGCAGTTTATCCCCGGACAGGGCTGGGGGCTACACCTTC.

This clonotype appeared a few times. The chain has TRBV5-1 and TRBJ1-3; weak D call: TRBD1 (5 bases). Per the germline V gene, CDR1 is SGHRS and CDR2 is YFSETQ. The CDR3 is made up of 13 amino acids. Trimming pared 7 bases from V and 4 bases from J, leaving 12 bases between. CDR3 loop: CASQAGRGNTIYF. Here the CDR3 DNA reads TGCGCCAGCCAGGCAGGGAGAGGAAACACCATATATTTT. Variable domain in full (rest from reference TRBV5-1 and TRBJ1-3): KAGVTQTPRYLIKTRGQQVTLSCSPISGHRSVSWYQQTPGQGLQFLFEYFSETQRNKGNFPGRFSGRQFSNSRSEMNVSTLELGDSALYLCASQAGRGNTIYFGEGSWLTVV.

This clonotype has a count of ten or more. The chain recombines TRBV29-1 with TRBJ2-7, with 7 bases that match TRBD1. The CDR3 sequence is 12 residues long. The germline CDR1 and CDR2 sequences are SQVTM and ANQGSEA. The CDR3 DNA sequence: TGCATCGTGACAGGGAATCGCTACGAGCAGTACGTC. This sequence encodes CIVTGNRYEQYV.

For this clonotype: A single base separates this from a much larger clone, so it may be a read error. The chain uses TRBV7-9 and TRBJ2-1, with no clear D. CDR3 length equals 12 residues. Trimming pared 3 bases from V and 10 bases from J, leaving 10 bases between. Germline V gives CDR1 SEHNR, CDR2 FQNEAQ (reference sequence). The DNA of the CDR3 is TGTGCCAGCAGCTTTTACTTGCACGAGCAGTTCTTC. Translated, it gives CASSFYLHEQFF.

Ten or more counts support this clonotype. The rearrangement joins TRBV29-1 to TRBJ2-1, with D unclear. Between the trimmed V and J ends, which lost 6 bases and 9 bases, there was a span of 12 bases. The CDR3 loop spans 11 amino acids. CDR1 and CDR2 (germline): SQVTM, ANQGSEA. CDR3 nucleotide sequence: TGCAGCGTGCTCAACTGGGGTGAGCAGTTCTTC. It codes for CSVLNWGEQFF.

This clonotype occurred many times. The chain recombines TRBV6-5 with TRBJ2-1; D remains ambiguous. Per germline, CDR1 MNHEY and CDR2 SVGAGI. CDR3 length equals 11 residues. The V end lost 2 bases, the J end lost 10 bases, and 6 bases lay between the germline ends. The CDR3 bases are TGTGCCAGCAGTTACGGTAGGGAGCAGTTCTTC. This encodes CASSYGREQFF.

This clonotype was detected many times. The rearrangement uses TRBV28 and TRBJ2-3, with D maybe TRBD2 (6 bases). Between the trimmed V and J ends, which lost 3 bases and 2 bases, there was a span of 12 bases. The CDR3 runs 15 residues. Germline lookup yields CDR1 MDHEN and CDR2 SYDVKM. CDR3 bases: TGTGCCAGCAGTTTTGGAGGGCGGACCACAGATACGCAGTATTTT. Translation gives CASSFGGRTTDTQYF.

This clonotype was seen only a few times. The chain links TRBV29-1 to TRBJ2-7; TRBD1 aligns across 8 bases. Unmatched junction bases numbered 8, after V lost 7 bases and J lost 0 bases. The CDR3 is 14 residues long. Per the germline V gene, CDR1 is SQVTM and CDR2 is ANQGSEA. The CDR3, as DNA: TGCAGCGCTCGTCGGACAGGGACCTCCTACGAGCAGTACTTC. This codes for CSARRTGTSYEQYF.

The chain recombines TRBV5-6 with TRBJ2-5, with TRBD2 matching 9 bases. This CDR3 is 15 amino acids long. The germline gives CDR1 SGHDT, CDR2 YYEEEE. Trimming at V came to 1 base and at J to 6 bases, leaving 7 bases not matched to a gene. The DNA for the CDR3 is TGTGCCAGCAGCTTGCGTCTAGCGGGGTCAAAGACCCAGTACTTC. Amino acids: CASSLRLAGSKTQYF.

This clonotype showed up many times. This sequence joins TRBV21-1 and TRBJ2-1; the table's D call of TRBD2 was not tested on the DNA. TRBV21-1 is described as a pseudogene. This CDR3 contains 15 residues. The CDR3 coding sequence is TGTGCCAGCAGCCCGGGTAGCGGGGGTTGGGGTGAGCAGTTCTTC. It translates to CASSPGSGGWGEQFF.

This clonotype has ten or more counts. The CDR3 bases are TGCAGTGCTATAACAGGTCCGCTTTCGGGCGAGCAGTACGTC. This encodes CSAITGPLSGEQYV. The chain couples TRBV20-1 to TRBJ2-7; weak D call: TRBD1 (5 bases). This CDR3 is 14 amino acids long. V lost 4 bases and J 6 bases, leaving 19 bases between the germline ends. Looked up from germline, CDR1 is DFQATT and CDR2 is SNEGSKA (reference sequence).

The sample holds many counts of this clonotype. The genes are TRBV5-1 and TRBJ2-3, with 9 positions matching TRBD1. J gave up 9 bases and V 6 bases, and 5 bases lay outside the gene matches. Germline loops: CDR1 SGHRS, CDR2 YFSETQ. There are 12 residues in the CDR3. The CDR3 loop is CASNPGQGTQYF. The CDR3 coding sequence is TGCGCCAGCAACCCGGGACAGGGCACGCAGTATTTT.

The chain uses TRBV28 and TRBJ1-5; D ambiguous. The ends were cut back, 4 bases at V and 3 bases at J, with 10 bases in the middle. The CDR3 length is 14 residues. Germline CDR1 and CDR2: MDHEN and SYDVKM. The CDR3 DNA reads TGTGCCAGCAGTTCTTCAGAAACCAATCAGCCCCAGCATTTT. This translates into CASSSSETNQPQHF.

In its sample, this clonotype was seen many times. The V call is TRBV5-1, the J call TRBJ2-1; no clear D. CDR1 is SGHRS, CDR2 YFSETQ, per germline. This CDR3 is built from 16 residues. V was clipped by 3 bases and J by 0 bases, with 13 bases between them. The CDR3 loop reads CASSSDPSSSYNEQFF. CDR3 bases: TGCGCCAGCAGCTCGGACCCAAGTAGCTCCTACAATGAGCAGTTCTTC.